Listed here are 31 T cell receptor beta chains from one sample, sequenced in a study of immune heterogeneity within non-small cell lung tumors (dated by TCRdb to between 2017 and 2018). The instrument given in TCRdb is HiSeq X Ten. The TCR beta CDR3 region was amplified with a multiplex PCR system whose first round of approximately 10 cycles used 32 V-gene forward primers and 13 J-gene reverse primers. The public reads were reprocessed in TCRdb via fastp at Q25 and MiXCR, keeping in-frame beta chains. Rows with one shared CDR3 protein collapse into an entry with the most common genes and DNA. In all, the sample holds 2,500 to 3,500 distinct CDR3 sequences, and 27% of those were seen once. The ten largest clones take up 8.5% to 12% of the sample. For the TCR template, genomic DNA was extracted from bulk tumor tissue, and approximately 640 ng of gDNA was amplified for each sample. During surgery, several biopsies were collected from each primary tumor and placed as far from one another as possible within the tumor mass. The study cohort was described as untreated, and patients were newly diagnosed NSCLC cases undergoing curative surgery.

The sequenced sample was lung tumor tissue. The receptor set was obtained from a man in his 60s with non-small cell lung cancer.

The chain uses TRBV5-6 and TRBJ1-2; unclear D gene. Germline V gene data show CDR1 as SGHDT and CDR2 as YYEEEE. Trimming removed 3 bases at V and 4 bases at J, with 16 bases between. CDR3 length equals 15 residues. The chain's CDR3 is CASSSPTDVPYGYTF. CDR3 in DNA: TGTGCCAGCAGCTCACCCACAGACGTACCCTATGGCTACACCTTC.

This clonotype occurred a few times. The genes are TRBV29-1 and TRBJ2-2, with 7 bases lining up with TRBD2. Germline loops: CDR1 SQVTM, CDR2 ANQGSEA. The CDR3 is made up of 16 amino acids. The junction had 7 bases not matched to a gene; V was cut back by 2 bases and J by 1 base. The CDR3 loop reads CSVEKSSGKNTGELFF. The DNA for the CDR3 is TGCAGCGTTGAAAAAAGCAGCGGGAAGAACACCGGGGAGCTGTTTTTT.

A word on this clonotype: A much more abundant neighbour one base away suggests this may be a read error. The chain has TRBV5-1 and TRBJ1-1; no clear D gene. Germline CDR1 is SGHRS and CDR2 is YFSETQ. This CDR3 region has 13 residues. V lost 3 bases, J lost 5 bases, and 11 bases lay in between. The CDR3 loop is CASSSNPKTEAFF. The CDR3 nucleotides read TGCGCCAGCAGCTCCAACCCGAAGACTGAAGCTTTCTTT.

This clonotype has just one count. The rearrangement links TRBV3-1 to TRBJ2-5, with D uncertain. The CDR3 has 13 residues. V was cut by 2 bases and J by 0 bases, with 4 bases left in between. The germline CDR1 and CDR2 sequences are LGHDT and YNNKEL (reference sequence). The CDR3 protein is CASSQYNQETQYF. The DNA for the CDR3 is TGTGCCAGCAGCCAATACAACCAAGAGACCCAGTACTTC.

This clonotype is categorized as medium-sized (0.01 to 0.1%). This chain connects TRBV6-2 or TRBV6-3 to TRBJ2-5, with D hard to call. V lost 0 bases to trimming and J lost 5 bases, with 4 bases between them. The CDR3 extends over 12 amino acids. Germline V CDR1 and CDR2: MNHEY, SVGEGT. The CDR3 coding sequence is TGTGCCAGCAGTTACTCCAGGGAGACCCAGTACTTC. The encoded protein is CASSYSRETQYF.

The chain couples TRBV18 to TRBJ2-5; 9 bases are a match to TRBD2. Germline CDR1 KGHSH, CDR2 LQKENI. V trimming: 6 bases; J trimming: 1 base; junction bases outside the gene matches: 9. This CDR3 has 16 amino acids. CDR3 sequence reads: CASSPGLLAGQETQYF. The CDR3 DNA follows: TGTGCCAGCTCTCCAGGCTTACTAGCGGGCCAAGAGACCCAGTACTTC.

Sample share makes this clonotype medium-sized. V and J are TRBV30 and TRBJ2-7; 7 positions agree with TRBD2. Germline values: CDR1 GTSNPN, CDR2 SVGIG (reference sequence). V lost 5 bases and J lost 7; bases outside the gene matches: 11. The length of the CDR3 is 13 residues. The CDR3 coding sequence is TGTGCCTGGGAGGGGAGGGAGTTGAGGGAGCAGTACTTC. Translating it yields CAWEGRELREQYF.

This clonotype is categorized as large. The chain links TRBV4-2 to TRBJ1-1; 7 bases agree with TRBD1. V lost 6 bases to trimming and J lost 0 bases; unmatched junction nucleotides: 4. Germline lookup yields CDR1 LGHNA and CDR2 YNFKEQ. The CDR3 is made up of 14 amino acids. The CDR3 sequence: CASREQGLNTEAFF. As DNA, the CDR3 is TGTGCCAGCAGGGAACAGGGGTTGAACACTGAAGCTTTCTTT.

In its sample, this clonotype was seen a few times. This sequence joins TRBV7-9 and TRBJ2-1; TRBD2 agrees at 11 bases. V shed 1 base and J 5 bases; nucleotides not matched to a gene: 7. Germline assignment: CDR1 SEHNR and CDR2 FQNEAQ (reference sequence). The CDR3 has 17 residues. The CDR3 nucleotides are TGTGCCAGCAGCTTAGGAACGACTAGCGGGAACAACAATGAGCAGTTCTTC. This gives the protein CASSLGTTSGNNNEQFF.

By sample fraction, this clonotype is medium-sized. This rearrangement joins TRBV24-1 to TRBJ2-2, with D unclear. Per germline, CDR1 KGHDR and CDR2 SFDVKD. CDR3 length: 13 residues. V dropped 7 bases and J dropped 5 bases, with 10 bases sitting between them. The CDR3 nucleotides read TGTGCCACCAGCCCCCCGTGGACCGGGGAGCTGTTTTTT. Encoded protein: CATSPPWTGELFF.

The chain employs TRBV20-1 and TRBJ2-1, with TRBD2 matching over 7 bases. The germline gives CDR1 DFQATT, CDR2 SNEGSKA (reference sequence). The length of the CDR3 is 17 residues. With 0 bases clipped from V and 4 bases from J, the junction kept 12 bases outside the gene matches. The DNA of the CDR3 is TGCAGTGCTAGAGATGGATTGGCGGGAGAACGGTACAATGAGCAGTTCTTC. Protein product: CSARDGLAGERYNEQFF.

This clonotype was seen a few times. CDR3: CASSMGNEKLFF. The CDR3 nucleotides are TGTGCCAGCAGTATGGGAAATGAAAAACTGTTTTTT. The genes are TRBV6-1 and TRBJ1-4; no reliable D call. Trimming removed 5 bases from V and 5 bases from J, with 6 bases in between. The CDR3 loop spans 12 amino acids. Germline CDR1 MNHNS, CDR2 SASEGT.

The CDR3: CASSFWGVWEKLFF. The CDR3 DNA reads TGTGCCAGCAGTTTTTGGGGGGTGTGGGAAAAACTGTTTTTT. The chain is built from TRBV28 and TRBJ1-4; TRBD1 might be the D (5 bases). The CDR3 is 14 residues long. Germline CDR1 and CDR2: MDHEN and SYDVKM. V was clipped by 3 bases and J by 8 bases, with 13 bases between them.

This clonotype is termed medium-sized. CDR3 DNA: TGTGCCAGCAGAAGACAGGGGGCCACAGATACGCAGTATTTT. It specifies CASRRQGATDTQYF. The chain has TRBV12-3 or TRBV12-4 and TRBJ2-3, with 10 bases matching TRBD1. J gave up 2 bases and V 6 bases, and 2 bases lay outside the gene matches. The CDR3 is made up of 14 amino acids.

Relative to its sample, this clonotype is medium-sized (0.01 to 0.1%). The V gene is TRBV19, the J gene TRBJ2-2; the match to TRBD1 covers 8 bases. Germline loops: CDR1 LNHDA, CDR2 SQIVND (reference sequence). The CDR3 spans 15 residues. The J segment lost 13 bases and the V segment lost 4 bases, leaving 14 bases of the junction unmatched. CDR3 sequence (DNA): TGTGCCAGTAGTAACAGGGGGTTGGTAAACGGTTTGCTGTTTTTT. Its protein product is CASSNRGLVNGLLFF.

The V and J genes are TRBV3-1 and TRBJ2-1; 13 nucleotides line up with TRBD2. The trim removed 4 bases at V and 3 bases at J, leaving 6 bases unmatched. The CDR3 is 17 amino acids. Germline loops: CDR1 LGHDT, CDR2 YNNKEL (reference sequence). In nucleotides, the CDR3 is TGTGCCAGCAGCCTACCTAGGACTAGCGGGAGCTACAATGAGCAGTTCTTC. This gives the protein CASSLPRTSGSYNEQFF.

In its sample, this clonotype was seen a few times. This chain connects TRBV12-3 or TRBV12-4 to TRBJ2-2, with 9 nucleotides matching TRBD1. After removal of 10 bases from V and 2 bases from J, the junction contained 5 bases not matched to a gene. The CDR3 loop spans 14 amino acids. Here the CDR3 reads CATGQGTNTGELFF. CDR3 in DNA: TGTGCCACGGGACAGGGAACCAACACCGGGGAGCTGTTTTTT.

This clonotype was detected a few times. The gene calls are TRBV5-1 and TRBJ1-1; TRBD1 might be the D (6 bases). The CDR3 length is 17 residues. The V end lost 0 bases, the J end lost 1 base, and 16 bases lay between the germline ends. Germline assignment: CDR1 SGHRS and CDR2 YFSETQ. The CDR3 sequence: CASSLAPTGIGNTEAFF. DNA of the CDR3: TGCGCCAGCAGCTTGGCCCCCACAGGGATAGGGAACACTGAAGCTTTCTTT.

Notes on this clonotype: One junction end disagrees with the germline gene, perhaps due to a read error. The chain recombines TRBV3-1 with TRBJ2-7; tentative D call: TRBD1 (6 bases). This CDR3 comprises 13 residues. In germline, CDR1 is LGHDT, CDR2 YNNKEL (reference sequence). The CDR3 is CANSQLTGWEQYF. The CDR3, as DNA: TGTGCCAACAGCCAACTTACAGGGTGGGAGCAGTACTTC.

With regard to this clonotype: This may come from a read error, since a much larger clone is one base off. The V and J genes are TRBV6-5 and TRBJ1-3; 7 nucleotides line up with TRBD1. The V gene end was trimmed by 3 bases and the J gene end by 5 bases; junction bases not matched to a gene: 10. Germline V gene data show CDR1 as MNHEY and CDR2 as SVGAGI. The CDR3 is 16 residues long. In nucleotides, the CDR3 is TGTGCCAGCAGTTATGACAGGGTGACTACTAGAAACACCATATATTTT. Its translation is CASSYDRVTTRNTIYF.

By proportion, this clonotype is medium-sized. This chain links TRBV11-2 with TRBJ2-7, with 10 nucleotides matching TRBD1. CDR3 length equals 15 residues. V gave up 5 bases and J gave up 4 bases; unmatched junction bases: 8. Germline CDR1 reads SGHAT; CDR2 reads FQNNGV. DNA of the CDR3: TGTGCCAGCAGCGAAGACAGGGGGCAGGGTTACGAGCAGTACTTC. Protein product: CASSEDRGQGYEQYF. Supplemented by reference TRBV11-2 and TRBJ2-7, the full variable domain reads EAGVAQSPRYKIIEKRQSVAFWCNPISGHATLYWYQQILGQGPKLLIQFQNNGVVDDSQLPKDRFSAERLKGVDSTLKIQPAKLEDSAVYLCASSEDRGQGYEQYFGPGTRLTVT.

This chain links TRBV7-2 with TRBJ1-1; perhaps TRBD1 as D (6 bases). Trimming pared 5 bases from V and 1 base from J, leaving 8 bases between. Germline assignment: CDR1 SGHTA and CDR2 FQGNSA. The length of the CDR3 is 13 residues. Written as DNA, the CDR3 is TGTGCCAGCAGCCCGGGACAGAACACTGAAGCTTTCTTT. Translated, it gives CASSPGQNTEAFF.

This clonotype is termed medium-sized (0.01 to 0.1%). The chain links TRBV19 to TRBJ2-1, with 9 bases identical to TRBD2. Germline V gene sequence: CDR1 LNHDA, CDR2 SQIVND (reference sequence). The CDR3 covers 14 residues. Trimming at V came to 5 bases and at J to 7 bases, leaving 6 bases not matched to a gene. The CDR3 protein is CASSFSGRSNEQFF. The CDR3 DNA is TGTGCCAGTAGTTTTAGCGGGAGATCGAATGAGCAGTTCTTC.

Comments on this clonotype: This sequence may be a read error, since a much larger clone differs from it by one base. The genes are TRBV7-8 and TRBJ1-5; D gene uncertain. Germline lookup yields CDR1 SGHVS and CDR2 FQNEAQ. CDR3 length: 13 residues. V dropped 3 bases and J dropped 5 bases, with 8 bases sitting between them. CDR3 in amino acids: CASSFPGDQPQHF. The CDR3 DNA sequence: TGTGCCAGCAGCTTTCCCGGGGATCAGCCCCAGCATTTT. Looking up the rest from reference TRBV7-8 and TRBJ1-5 gives the full variable domain: GAGVSQSPRYKVAKRGQDVALRCDPISGHVSLFWYQQALGQGPEFLTYFQNEAQLDKSGLPSDRFFAERPEGSVSTLKIQRTQQEDSAVYLCASSFPGDQPQHFGDGTRLSIL.

This clonotype was picked up a small number of times. V usage is TRBV6-1 and J usage is TRBJ2-7; 10 positions agree with TRBD1. The V and J ends lost 1 base and 3 bases, in that order; junction bases with no gene match: 0. Germline lookup yields CDR1 MNHNS and CDR2 SASEGT. The length of the CDR3 is 14 residues. The CDR3 DNA is TGTGCCAGCAGTGAAGGGACAGGGGGCTACGAGCAGTACTTC. It encodes CASSEGTGGYEQYF.

This clonotype is labeled as medium-sized. This chain links TRBV19 with TRBJ2-1; D perhaps matches TRBD2 (5 bases). Germline V CDR1 and CDR2: LNHDA, SQIVND (reference sequence). The CDR3 is 16 residues long. The V end was cut by 1 base, the J end by 5 bases, with 15 bases between. The CDR3 DNA reads as TGTGCCAGTAGTATAGTAGCGAATAGAAGGGACAATGAGCAGTTCTTC. It yields the protein CASSIVANRRDNEQFF.

This clonotype counts as medium-sized (0.01 to 0.1%). The chain couples TRBV5-1 to TRBJ2-7; 7 bases fit TRBD2. CDR1 and CDR2 (germline): SGHRS, YFSETQ. V lost 4 bases to trimming and J lost 0 bases; unmatched junction nucleotides: 4. This CDR3 region has 14 residues. The CDR3 DNA reads TGCGCCAGCAGCCCTAGGGACTACTCCTACGAGCAGTACTTC. It codes for CASSPRDYSYEQYF. Variable domain in full (rest from reference TRBV5-1 and TRBJ2-7): KAGVTQTPRYLIKTRGQQVTLSCSPISGHRSVSWYQQTPGQGLQFLFEYFSETQRNKGNFPGRFSGRQFSNSRSEMNVSTLELGDSALYLCASSPRDYSYEQYFGPGTRLTVT.

This chain joins TRBV7-3 and TRBJ1-5; D ambiguous. The V gene's germline CDR1 is SGHTA and CDR2 FQGTGA. The V end was cut by 9 bases, the J end by 7 bases, with 7 bases between. CDR3 length: 10 residues. In nucleotides, the CDR3 is TGTGCCAGGTTTGGACAGCCCCAGCATTTT. Encoded protein: CARFGQPQHF.

This clonotype has a handful of counts. The chain combines TRBV28 with TRBJ2-2, with TRBD2 matching over 7 bases. CDR1 MDHEN and CDR2 SYDVKM come from the germline V gene. This CDR3 comprises 14 residues. J was trimmed by 8 bases and V by 3 bases; bases with no gene match: 6. CDR3 coding DNA: TGTGCCAGCAGTTTCTTCGGCGGGAGTGGGGAGCTGTTTTTT. It codes for CASSFFGGSGELFF.

The chain employs TRBV20-1 and TRBJ1-5, with a tentative D call TRBD1 (5 bases). The germline V and J ends were trimmed by 0 bases and 4 bases, with 16 bases remaining between them. Germline loops: CDR1 DFQATT, CDR2 SNEGSKA (reference sequence). The CDR3 covers 16 residues. The CDR3 DNA reads as TGCAGTGCTAGAGATTCACAGAGGGGCGGTAATCAGCCCCAGCATTTT. This encodes CSARDSQRGGNQPQHF.

Sample share makes this clonotype medium-sized (0.01 to 0.1%). The genes are TRBV7-9 and TRBJ2-3; no reliable D call. The V end was cut by 2 bases, the J end by 3 bases, with 12 bases between. This CDR3 region has 15 residues. Germline loops: CDR1 SEHNR, CDR2 FQNEAQ (reference sequence). CDR3 in amino acids: CASSLPVGPTDTQYF. The CDR3 bases are TGTGCCAGCAGCTTACCAGTAGGACCGACAGATACGCAGTATTTT.